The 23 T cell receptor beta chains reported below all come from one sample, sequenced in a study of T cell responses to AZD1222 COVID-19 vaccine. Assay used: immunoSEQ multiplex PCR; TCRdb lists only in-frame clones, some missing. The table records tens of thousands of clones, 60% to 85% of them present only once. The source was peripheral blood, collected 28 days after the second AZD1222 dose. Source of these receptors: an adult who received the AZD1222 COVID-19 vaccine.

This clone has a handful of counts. CDR3 region: CASSWTGASYEQYF. CDR3 sequence (DNA): TGTGCCAGCAGTTGGACAGGGGCCTCCTACGAGCAGTACTTC. The chain carries TRBV6-2 or TRBV6-3 and TRBJ2-7; 9 positions match TRBD1. Unmatched junction bases numbered 1, after V lost 4 bases and J lost 0 bases. CDR3 length: 14 amino acids. CDR1 is MNHEY, CDR2 SVGEGT, per germline.

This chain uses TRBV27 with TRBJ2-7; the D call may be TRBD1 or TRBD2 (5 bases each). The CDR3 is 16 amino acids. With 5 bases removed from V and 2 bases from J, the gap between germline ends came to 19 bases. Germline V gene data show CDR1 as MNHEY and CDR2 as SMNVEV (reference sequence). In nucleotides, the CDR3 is TGTGCCAGCAGTCCTCTCGGGACCGAGGGACCCTACGAGCAGTACTTC. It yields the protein CASSPLGTEGPYEQYF.

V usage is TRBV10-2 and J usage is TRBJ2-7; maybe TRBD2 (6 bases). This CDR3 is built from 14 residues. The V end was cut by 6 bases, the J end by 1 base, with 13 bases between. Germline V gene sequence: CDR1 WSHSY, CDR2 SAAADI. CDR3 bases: TGCGCCAGCAGAGCCTCGGGGGATTCCTACGAGCAGTACTTC. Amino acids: CASRASGDSYEQYF.

CDR3 region: CASSKRTSFADTQYF. The CDR3 nucleotides read TGTGCCAGCTCTAAACGGACTAGTTTTGCAGATACGCAGTATTTT. The chain has TRBV6-5 and TRBJ2-3, with 7 bases matching TRBD2. In germline, CDR1 is MNHEY, CDR2 SVGAGI. The CDR3 runs to 15 residues. Unmatched junction bases numbered 12, after V lost 8 bases and J lost 4 bases.

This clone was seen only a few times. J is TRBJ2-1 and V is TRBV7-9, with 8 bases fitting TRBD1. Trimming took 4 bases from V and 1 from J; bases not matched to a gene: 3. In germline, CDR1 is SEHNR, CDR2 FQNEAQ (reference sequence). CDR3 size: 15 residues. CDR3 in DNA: TGTGCCAGCAGCTCCGGACAGGGTTCCTACAATGAGCAGTTCTTC. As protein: CASSSGQGSYNEQFF.

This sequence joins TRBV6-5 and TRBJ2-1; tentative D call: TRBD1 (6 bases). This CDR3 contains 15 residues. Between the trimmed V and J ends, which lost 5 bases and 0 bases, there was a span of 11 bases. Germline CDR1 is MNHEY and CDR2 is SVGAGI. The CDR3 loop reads CASSPQGSSYNEQFF. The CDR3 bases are TGTGCCAGCAGTCCACAGGGCAGCTCCTACAATGAGCAGTTCTTC.

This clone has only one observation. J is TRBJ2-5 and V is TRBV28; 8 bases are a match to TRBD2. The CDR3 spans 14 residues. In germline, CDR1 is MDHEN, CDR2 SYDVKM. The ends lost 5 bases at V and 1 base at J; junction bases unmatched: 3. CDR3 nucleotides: TGTGCCAGCAGTAACCGGGGGGGCCAAGAGACCCAGTACTTC. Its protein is CASSNRGGQETQYF.

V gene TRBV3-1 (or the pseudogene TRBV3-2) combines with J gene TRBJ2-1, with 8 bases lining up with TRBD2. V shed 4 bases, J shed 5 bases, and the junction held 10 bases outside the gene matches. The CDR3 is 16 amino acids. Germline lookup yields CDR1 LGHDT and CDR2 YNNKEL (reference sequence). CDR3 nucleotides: TGTGCCAGCAGCCCTCCGTGGCGGGGGGTCCACAATGAGCAGTTCTTC. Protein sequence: CASSPPWRGVHNEQFF.

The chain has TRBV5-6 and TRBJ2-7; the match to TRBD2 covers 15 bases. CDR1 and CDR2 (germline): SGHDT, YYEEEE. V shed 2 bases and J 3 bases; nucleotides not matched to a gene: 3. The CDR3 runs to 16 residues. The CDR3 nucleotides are TGTGCCAGCAGCTTTGGGACTAGCGGGGGGCTCTACGAGCAGTACTTC. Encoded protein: CASSFGTSGGLYEQYF.

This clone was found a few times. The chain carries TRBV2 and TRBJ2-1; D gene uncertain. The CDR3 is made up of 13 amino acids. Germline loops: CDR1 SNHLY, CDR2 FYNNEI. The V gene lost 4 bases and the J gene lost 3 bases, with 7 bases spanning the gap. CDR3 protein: CASSATVYNEQFF. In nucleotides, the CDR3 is TGTGCCAGCAGTGCAACAGTCTACAATGAGCAGTTCTTC.

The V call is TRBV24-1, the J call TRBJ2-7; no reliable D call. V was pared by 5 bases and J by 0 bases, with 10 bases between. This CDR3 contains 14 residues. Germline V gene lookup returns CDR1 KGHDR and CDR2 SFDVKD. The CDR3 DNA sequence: TGTGCCACCAGTGTCGGTGGCAGCTCCTACGAGCAGTACTTC. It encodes CATSVGGSSYEQYF.

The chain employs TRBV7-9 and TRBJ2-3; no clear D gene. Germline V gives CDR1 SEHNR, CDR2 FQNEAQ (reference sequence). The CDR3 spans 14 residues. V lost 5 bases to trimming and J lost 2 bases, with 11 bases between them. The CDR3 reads CASSLRTHTDTQYF. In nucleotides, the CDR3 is TGTGCCAGCAGCCTGCGGACCCACACAGATACGCAGTATTTT.

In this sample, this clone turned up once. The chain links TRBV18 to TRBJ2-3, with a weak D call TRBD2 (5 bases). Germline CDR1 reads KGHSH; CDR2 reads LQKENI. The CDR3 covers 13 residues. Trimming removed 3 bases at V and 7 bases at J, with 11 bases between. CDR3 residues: CASSPREQNTQYF. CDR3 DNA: TGTGCCAGCTCACCCCGGGAACAGAATACGCAGTATTTT.

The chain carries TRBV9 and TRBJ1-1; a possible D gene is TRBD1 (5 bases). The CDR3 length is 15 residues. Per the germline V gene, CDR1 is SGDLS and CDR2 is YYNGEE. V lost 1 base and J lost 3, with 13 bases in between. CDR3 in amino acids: CASSVSAREDTEAFF. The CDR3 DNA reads TGTGCCAGCAGCGTAAGTGCCAGGGAGGACACTGAAGCTTTCTTT.

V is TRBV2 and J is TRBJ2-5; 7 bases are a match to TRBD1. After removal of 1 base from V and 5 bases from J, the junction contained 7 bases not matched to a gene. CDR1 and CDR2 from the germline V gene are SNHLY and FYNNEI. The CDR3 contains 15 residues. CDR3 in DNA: TGTGCCAGCAGTGAAGAAGAGGGGGCGCGGGAGACCCAGTACTTC. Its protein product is CASSEEEGARETQYF.

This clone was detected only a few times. Here the CDR3 reads CASSASRGCNQPQHF. CDR3 nucleotide sequence: TGTGCCAGCAGCGCTTCCAGGGGTTGCAATCAGCCCCAGCATTTT. The genes are TRBV9 and TRBJ1-5; D is perhaps TRBD1 (6 bases). CDR1 is SGDLS and CDR2 is YYNGEE in the germline V gene. This CDR3 has 15 residues. Trimming shortened V by 3 bases and J by 2 bases, and 12 bases separated the two germline ends.

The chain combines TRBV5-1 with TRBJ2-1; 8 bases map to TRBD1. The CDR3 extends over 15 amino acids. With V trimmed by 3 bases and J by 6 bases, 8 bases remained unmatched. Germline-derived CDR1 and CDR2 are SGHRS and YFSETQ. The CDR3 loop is CASSSEGQDFNEQFF. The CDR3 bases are TGCGCCAGCAGCTCCGAGGGACAGGACTTCAATGAGCAGTTCTTC. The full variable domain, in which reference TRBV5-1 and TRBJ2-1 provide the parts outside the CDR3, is KAGVTQTPRYLIKTRGQQVTLSCSPISGHRSVSWYQQTPGQGLQFLFEYFSETQRNKGNFPGRFSGRQFSNSRSEMNVSTLELGDSALYLCASSSEGQDFNEQFFGPGTRLTVL.

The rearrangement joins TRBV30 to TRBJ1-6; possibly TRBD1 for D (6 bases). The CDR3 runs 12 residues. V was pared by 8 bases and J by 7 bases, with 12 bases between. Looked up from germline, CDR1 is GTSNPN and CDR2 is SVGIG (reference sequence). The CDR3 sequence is CATDRLNSPLHF. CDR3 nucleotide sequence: TGTGCCACCGACAGGTTGAATTCACCCCTCCACTTT.

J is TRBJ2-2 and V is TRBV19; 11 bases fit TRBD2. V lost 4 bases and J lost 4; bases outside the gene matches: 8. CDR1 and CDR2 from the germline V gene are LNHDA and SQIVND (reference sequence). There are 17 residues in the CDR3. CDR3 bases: TGTGCCAGTAGTAGAAAGGTAGCGGGAGGGGTCACCGGGGAGCTGTTTTTT. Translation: CASSRKVAGGVTGELFF.

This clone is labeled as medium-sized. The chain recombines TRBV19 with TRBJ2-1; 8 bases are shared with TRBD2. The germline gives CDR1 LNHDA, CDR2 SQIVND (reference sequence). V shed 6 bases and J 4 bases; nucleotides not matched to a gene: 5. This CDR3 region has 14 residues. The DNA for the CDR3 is TGTGCCAGTAGCGACGGGGGGGCGTACAATGAGCAGTTCTTC. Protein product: CASSDGGAYNEQFF.

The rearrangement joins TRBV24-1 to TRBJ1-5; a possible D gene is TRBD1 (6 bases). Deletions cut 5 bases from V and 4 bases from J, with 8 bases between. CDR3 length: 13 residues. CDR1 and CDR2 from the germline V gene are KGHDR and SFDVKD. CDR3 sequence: CATSGQANQPQHF. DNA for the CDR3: TGTGCCACCAGTGGACAGGCGAATCAGCCCCAGCATTTT.

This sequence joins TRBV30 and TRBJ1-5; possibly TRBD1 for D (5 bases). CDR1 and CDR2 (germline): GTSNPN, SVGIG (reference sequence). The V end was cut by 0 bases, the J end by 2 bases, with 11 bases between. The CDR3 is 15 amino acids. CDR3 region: CAWSVQGDGNQPQHF. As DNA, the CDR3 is TGTGCCTGGAGTGTACAAGGGGATGGCAATCAGCCCCAGCATTTT.

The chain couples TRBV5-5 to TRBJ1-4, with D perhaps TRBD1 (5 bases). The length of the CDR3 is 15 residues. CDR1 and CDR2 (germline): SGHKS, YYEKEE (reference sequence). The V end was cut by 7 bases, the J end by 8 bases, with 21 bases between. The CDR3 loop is CASSPGISFGEKLFF. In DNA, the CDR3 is TGTGCCAGCTCGCCAGGGATCTCCTTCGGGGAAAAACTGTTTTTT.